These T cell receptor beta chains were read from a single sample in a study of blood T cell repertoires in COVID-19. Profiled with immunoSEQ multiplex PCR; TCRdb holds only in-frame clones, not every one. The sample includes 250,000 to 350,000 clones, about 87% seen only once; the top ten take 6.5% to 9.5%. The sequenced material came from peripheral blood. Receptors originate from a woman aged 50 to 60 who had recovered from COVID-19. The CDR3 runs from the conserved cysteine through the conserved F or W. The D gene is left open where the match is weak. Rows give clone size only sometimes, using once, few, many, or a class for an expanded clone.

J	V	D	size	CDR3	DNA
TRBJ2-7	TRBV28	TRBD1	.	CASRQPGQGTHEQYF	TGTGCCAGCAGGCAACCGGGACAGGGGACGCACGAGCAGTACTTC
TRBJ2-7	TRBV19	.	.	CASSIGIDSYEQYF	TGTGCCAGTAGTATAGGCATAGACAGCTACGAGCAGTACTTC
TRBJ2-7	TRBV1	.	.	CTSRVQGNSYEQYF	TGCACCAGCAGAGTTCAGGGGAACAGTTACGAGCAGTACTTC
TRBJ2-1	TRBV19	TRBD1	few	CASNWGQGVKEQFF	TGTGCCAGTAATTGGGGACAGGGGGTTAAGGAGCAGTTCTTC
TRBJ2-2	TRBV10-3	TRBD2	.	CATETSGNTGELFF	TGTGCCACCGAGACTAGCGGCAACACCGGGGAGCTGTTTTTT
TRBJ1-2	TRBV27	TRBD1	.	CASGSGGRYGYTF	TGTGCCAGCGGGTCAGGGGGTCGATATGGCTACACCTTC
TRBJ1-1	TRBV7-2	.	.	CASSFRAGQTEAFF	TGTGCCAGCAGCTTCCGGGCAGGGCAGACTGAAGCTTTCTTT
TRBJ2-7	TRBV9	TRBD1	.	CASSVEDRVWVYEQYF	TGTGCCAGCAGCGTAGAGGACAGGGTGTGGGTCTACGAGCAGTACTTC
TRBJ2-5	TRBV28	TRBD1	.	CASSPPGQGARETQYF	TGTGCCAGCAGTCCGCCGGGACAGGGGGCGAGGGAGACCCAGTACTTC
TRBJ2-2	TRBV6-5	.	.	CASSRTRPNTGELFF	TGTGCCAGCAGTAGGACAAGACCGAACACCGGGGAGCTGTTTTTT
TRBJ1-4	TRBV5-4	TRBD1	.	CASSPQLGTGESEKLFF	TGTGCCAGCAGCCCACAACTGGGGACAGGGGAATCTGAAAAACTGTTTTTT
TRBJ2-7	TRBV6-6	.	.	CACSVGREQYF	TGTGCCTGCTCTGTTGGGAGGGAGCAGTACTTC
TRBJ2-4	TRBV19	TRBD2	.	CASTLAGDGKNIQYF	TGTGCCAGTACTTTAGCGGGAGATGGCAAAAACATTCAGTACTTC
TRBJ2-7	TRBV11-2	.	.	CASNQMGQKYEQYF	TGTGCCAGCAACCAAATGGGACAAAAGTACGAGCAGTACTTC
TRBJ2-1	TRBV2	TRBD2	.	CASSEALSGSSYNEQFF	TGTGCCAGCAGTGAAGCGTTAAGCGGGAGCTCCTACAATGAGCAGTTCTTC
TRBJ1-1	TRBV5-4	.	.	CASSPREANTEAFF	TGTGCCAGCAGCCCGCGGGAGGCTAACACTGAAGCTTTCTTT
TRBJ1-2	TRBV13	TRBD1	few	CASSLGTGNYGYTF	TGTGCCAGCAGCTTAGGGACAGGGAACTATGGCTACACCTTC
TRBJ1-1	TRBV6-5	.	.	CASRSESEAFF	TGTGCCAGCAGGTCAGAAAGTGAAGCTTTCTTT
TRBJ2-7	TRBV5-1	TRBD1	.	CASSLSKGQDSSYEQYF	TGCGCCAGCAGCTTGTCAAAGGGACAGGACTCGTCCTACGAGCAGTACTTC
TRBJ2-1	TRBV7-2	.	.	CASSLALLASLMFF	TGTGCCAGCAGCTTGGCCTTGTTAGCCTCCCTGATGTTCTTC
TRBJ2-5	TRBV7-2	TRBD1	.	CASSLPGTAGLGRTQYF	TGTGCCAGCAGCCTACCGGGGACAGCCGGCCTGGGTCGGACCCAGTACTTC
TRBJ2-7	TRBV6-2/TRBV6-3	.	.	CASSYQAGYEQYF	TGTGCCAGCAGTTATCAGGCGGGGTACGAGCAGTACTTC
TRBJ1-1	TRBV30	TRBD1	.	CAWRGRSGTGNTEAFF	TGTGCCTGGAGAGGCCGCTCCGGGACAGGGAACACTGAAGCTTTCTTT
TRBJ1-2	TRBV6-6	TRBD1	.	CASSNTGGANYGYTF	TGTGCCAGCAGTAATACAGGGGGCGCGAACTATGGCTACACCTTC
TRBJ2-3	TRBV27	.	.	CASSPQAGLTDTQYF	TGTGCCAGCAGTCCCCAAGCGGGCCTCACAGATACGCAGTATTTT
TRBJ1-6	TRBV9	.	once	CASNPFPADSPLHF	TGTGCCAGCAACCCTTTCCCGGCGGATTCACCCCTCCACTTT
TRBJ1-2	TRBV30	.	.	CAWSPTGRDGYTF	TGTGCCTGGAGTCCGACAGGCAGGGATGGCTACACCTTC
TRBJ1-5	TRBV18	TRBD1	.	CASSLQGGDQPQHF	TGTGCCAGCTCTCTACAGGGGGGGGATCAGCCCCAGCATTTT